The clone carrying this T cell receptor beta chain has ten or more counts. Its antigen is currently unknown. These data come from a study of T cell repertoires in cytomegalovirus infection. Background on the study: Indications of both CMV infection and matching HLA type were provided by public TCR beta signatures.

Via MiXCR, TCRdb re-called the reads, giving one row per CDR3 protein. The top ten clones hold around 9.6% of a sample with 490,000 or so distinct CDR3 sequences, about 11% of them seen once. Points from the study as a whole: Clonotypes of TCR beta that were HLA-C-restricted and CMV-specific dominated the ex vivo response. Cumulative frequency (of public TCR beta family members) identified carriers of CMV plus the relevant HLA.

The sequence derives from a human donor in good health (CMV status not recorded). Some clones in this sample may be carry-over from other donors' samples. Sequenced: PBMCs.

The CDR3, as DNA: TGTGCCAGTAGTATTTCGGCAGGGGCTAATGAAAAACTGTTTTTT. It specifies CASSISAGANEKLFF. This sequence joins TRBV19 and TRBJ1-4; TRBD1 might be the D (6 bases). Germline CDR1 reads LNHDA; CDR2 reads SQIVND (reference sequence). The CDR3 length is 15 residues. V lost 3 bases, J lost 3 bases, and 11 bases lay in between.